This T cell receptor (beta chain) came from a study of blood T cell repertoires in COVID-19. Overall study context: COVID-19 samples collected from the United States, Italy and Spain covered acute and convalescent phases. T cells, B-cell-depleted T cells, or PBMCs supplied cDNA or gDNA.

Authors' data handling: Amplification of reference gene primers provided the estimated nucleated cell counts. TCRdb's table, derived via immunoSEQ multiplex PCR, lists solely in-frame clones and lacks some. V and J calls and clone size are as listed in that table; D and trimming were resolved from the DNA. This sample has some 190,000 clones, with roughly 88% found just once. Trimming cost V 1 base and J 3 bases, with 13 bases left between them. The CDR3 is 15 residues long. CDR1 SGHAT and CDR2 FQNNGV come from the germline V gene. This clone was seen more than once but under ten times. The sequenced sample consisted of peripheral blood. V usage is TRBV11-2 and J usage is TRBJ2-7; D might be TRBD2 (6 bases). The receptor was isolated from a man aged 60-69 years with acute or convalescent COVID-19. The CDR3: CASSLGLVGGYEQYF. The CDR3 nucleotides are TGTGCCAGCAGCTTAGGACTAGTCGGGGGCTACGAGCAGTACTTC.